Listed below are T cell receptor beta chains from one sample, sequenced in a study of OX40 agonist ivuxolimab in advanced cancers. Some clones are missing from TCRdb's copy, which holds only in-frame ones; the method was immunoSEQ multiplex PCR. The sample consists of fewer than 25,000 clones, around nine tenths of them appearing once. The sample in question was CD4+ or CD8+ T cells sorted from blood, obtained in a trial of the OX40 agonist ivuxolimab. These receptors all come from an adult with an advanced solid tumor such as melanoma, head and neck, liver or kidney cancer. Each CDR3 is given with its conserved first and last residue. D genes are given only for firm matches. Only some rows state a clone size, as once, few, many or a class for expanded clones.

j_call: TRBJ2-2
v_call: TRBV4-1
d_call: TRBD1
clone_size: .
cdr3_aa: CASSPRQGGTGELFF
cdr3_nt: TGCGCCAGCAGCCCCCGACAGGGGGGAACCGGGGAGCTGTTTTTT

j_call: TRBJ1-2
v_call: TRBV30
d_call: TRBD1
clone_size: .
cdr3_aa: CAWSVPWNRGRGYGYTF
cdr3_nt: TGTGCCTGGAGTGTTCCCTGGAACAGGGGGCGCGGCTATGGCTACACCTTC

j_call: TRBJ2-7
v_call: TRBV6-1
d_call: TRBD1
clone_size: large
cdr3_aa: CASSEEGTGGYAQYF
cdr3_nt: TGTGCCAGCAGTGAAGAGGGGACAGGGGGCTATGCGCAGTACTTC

j_call: TRBJ2-2
v_call: TRBV27
d_call: .
clone_size: .
cdr3_aa: CASSLTQGHYNTGELFF
cdr3_nt: TGTGCCAGCAGTCTGACCCAGGGACACTACAACACCGGGGAGCTGTTTTTT

j_call: TRBJ2-1
v_call: TRBV19
d_call: .
clone_size: .
cdr3_aa: CASSSREGNEQFF
cdr3_nt: TGTGCCAGTAGTTCCCGAGAGGGCAATGAGCAGTTCTTC

j_call: TRBJ2-1
v_call: TRBV5-6
d_call: .
clone_size: .
cdr3_aa: CASSLDRYYNEQFF
cdr3_nt: TGTGCCAGCAGCTTGGACAGATACTACAATGAGCAGTTCTTC

j_call: TRBJ1-5
v_call: TRBV27
d_call: TRBD1
clone_size: .
cdr3_aa: CASTDREIIRNQPQHF
cdr3_nt: TGTGCCAGCACTGACAGGGAGATTATACGCAATCAGCCCCAGCATTTT

j_call: TRBJ1-1
v_call: TRBV7-2
d_call: .
clone_size: .
cdr3_aa: CASSLGRGNTEAFF
cdr3_nt: TGTGCCAGCAGCTTAGGAAGGGGGAACACTGAAGCTTTCTTT

j_call: TRBJ2-7
v_call: TRBV7-6
d_call: TRBD1
clone_size: few
cdr3_aa: CASSLASGQTSFIYEQYF
cdr3_nt: TGTGCCAGCAGCTTAGCCTCGGGACAGACCTCTTTCATCTACGAGCAGTACTTC

j_call: TRBJ2-1
v_call: TRBV29-1
d_call: TRBD2
clone_size: .
cdr3_aa: CSVEGAGGTSGRSSYNEQFF
cdr3_nt: TGCAGCGTTGAGGGGGCTGGGGGGACTAGCGGGAGGTCCTCCTACAATGAGCAGTTCTTC

j_call: TRBJ2-7
v_call: TRBV4-3
d_call: .
clone_size: .
cdr3_aa: CASSQDQGGYYEQYF
cdr3_nt: TGCGCCAGCAGCCAAGATCAGGGGGGATACTACGAGCAGTACTTC

j_call: TRBJ1-1
v_call: TRBV2
d_call: .
clone_size: few
cdr3_aa: CASIARNTEAFF
cdr3_nt: TGTGCCAGCATCGCCCGGAACACTGAAGCTTTCTTT

j_call: TRBJ1-2
v_call: TRBV27
d_call: .
clone_size: .
cdr3_aa: CASSPGWGANYGYTF
cdr3_nt: TGTGCCAGCAGCCCCGGGTGGGGAGCTAACTATGGCTACACCTTC

j_call: TRBJ2-4
v_call: TRBV9
d_call: .
clone_size: .
cdr3_aa: CASSVAFEDIQYF
cdr3_nt: TGTGCCAGCAGCGTCGCGTTCGAAGACATTCAGTACTTC

j_call: TRBJ1-2
v_call: TRBV30
d_call: .
clone_size: .
cdr3_aa: CATARFNYDYTF
cdr3_nt: TGTGCCACTGCCCGATTCAACTATGACTACACCTTC

j_call: TRBJ2-7
v_call: TRBV7-6
d_call: TRBD1
clone_size: .
cdr3_aa: CASSFRDRYYEQYF
cdr3_nt: TGTGCCAGCAGCTTTAGGGACAGGTACTACGAGCAGTACTTC

j_call: TRBJ2-1
v_call: TRBV9
d_call: TRBD1
clone_size: .
cdr3_aa: CASSGQGNTYNEQFF
cdr3_nt: TGTGCCAGCAGCGGACAGGGGAACACCTACAATGAGCAGTTCTTC

j_call: TRBJ2-7
v_call: TRBV5-4
d_call: TRBD2
clone_size: .
cdr3_aa: CASRSGGSSYEQYF
cdr3_nt: TGTGCCAGCAGGTCCGGCGGGAGCTCCTACGAGCAGTACTTC

j_call: TRBJ2-7
v_call: TRBV6-6
d_call: .
clone_size: few
cdr3_aa: CASSYSASSYEQYF
cdr3_nt: TGTGCCAGCAGTTACTCGGCTAGCTCCTACGAGCAGTACTTC

j_call: TRBJ1-1
v_call: TRBV18
d_call: .
clone_size: few
cdr3_aa: CASSPGVVNTEAFF
cdr3_nt: TGTGCCAGCTCCCCAGGAGTGGTGAACACTGAAGCTTTCTTT

j_call: TRBJ2-4
v_call: TRBV13
d_call: TRBD1
clone_size: .
cdr3_aa: CASSRQGADIQYF
cdr3_nt: TGTGCCAGCAGCCGACAGGGGGCGGACATTCAGTACTTC

j_call: TRBJ1-2
v_call: TRBV4-1
d_call: .
clone_size: .
cdr3_aa: CASSQDSGAFNYGYTF
cdr3_nt: TGCGCCAGCAGCCAAGATAGCGGGGCATTTAACTATGGCTACACCTTC

j_call: TRBJ2-2
v_call: TRBV7-8
d_call: TRBD2
clone_size: .
cdr3_aa: CASSSGLAGGRELFF
cdr3_nt: TGTGCCAGCAGCTCCGGACTAGCGGGAGGTCGGGAGCTGTTTTTT

j_call: TRBJ2-3
v_call: TRBV7-9
d_call: TRBD1
clone_size: .
cdr3_aa: CASSLGQYTDTQYF
cdr3_nt: TGTGCCAGCAGCTTGGGACAGTACACAGATACGCAGTATTTT

j_call: TRBJ1-1
v_call: TRBV19
d_call: .
clone_size: .
cdr3_aa: CASSEGFMNTEAFF
cdr3_nt: TGTGCCAGTAGCGAGGGTTTTATGAACACTGAAGCTTTCTTT

j_call: TRBJ2-7
v_call: TRBV9
d_call: .
clone_size: .
cdr3_aa: CASSVEPFDGEQYF
cdr3_nt: TGTGCCAGCAGCGTAGAACCCTTCGACGGCGAGCAGTACTTC

j_call: TRBJ2-1
v_call: TRBV10-2
d_call: TRBD2
clone_size: .
cdr3_aa: CASRPRSGTYNEQFF
cdr3_nt: TGCGCCAGCAGGCCTAGGAGCGGGACGTACAATGAGCAGTTCTTC

j_call: TRBJ2-3
v_call: TRBV15
d_call: .
clone_size: few
cdr3_aa: CATSRVRNTDTQYF
cdr3_nt: TGTGCCACCAGCAGAGTTCGGAACACAGATACGCAGTATTTT

j_call: TRBJ1-1
v_call: TRBV7-9
d_call: .
clone_size: .
cdr3_aa: CASSLAERGVNTEAFF
cdr3_nt: TGTGCCAGCAGCTTAGCGGAACGGGGCGTGAACACTGAAGCTTTCTTT